Each of the 17 T cell receptor beta chains below was sequenced from the same sample in a study of post-analysis software for immune sequencing data. Study observations and caveats: Elevated frequency relative to controls characterized roughly 5 TRBV segments in patients, TRBV5-6, TRBV5-1 and TRBV20-1 among them.

No antigen is known for these receptors. Tagging with unique molecular identifiers was a feature of the TCR beta cDNA libraries. TCRdb re-called the PCR reads with MiXCR, one entry per CDR3 protein. The sample contains roughly 540,000 distinct CDR3 sequences, around 31% of which appear only once. Material: blood. The receptor source for this set is a girl aged 2-17 years with multiple sclerosis.

The CDR3 DNA sequence: TGCGCCAGCAGTGAGTCGGGAAGGGGCCCCGAGCAGTACTTC. Translation gives CASSESGRGPEQYF. The chain is built from TRBV10-2 and TRBJ2-7; possibly TRBD1 for D (5 bases). The CDR3 is made up of 14 amino acids. Germline-derived CDR1 and CDR2 are WSHSY and SAAADI. Trimming removed 0 bases from V and 6 bases from J, with 12 bases in between.

This clonotype was recorded a few times. J is TRBJ1-1 and V is TRBV5-1; the D is unclear. Germline values: CDR1 SGHRS, CDR2 YFSETQ. Between the trimmed V and J ends, which lost 4 bases and 1 base, there was a span of 14 bases. The CDR3 runs 15 residues. The CDR3 spells CASSTHVTANTEAFF. CDR3 DNA sequence: TGCGCCAGCAGCACCCATGTCACAGCGAACACTGAAGCTTTCTTT.

The chain couples TRBV20-1 to TRBJ2-5; D possibly uses TRBD1 or TRBD2 (5 bases each). The CDR3 totals 15 residues. V was clipped by 3 bases and J by 5 bases, with 19 bases between them. Germline V gene sequence: CDR1 DFQATT, CDR2 SNEGSKA (reference sequence). CDR3 coding DNA: TGCAGTGCTAGTAACTACCGGGACCCGGGGGAGACCCAGTACTTC. It is translated as CSASNYRDPGETQYF.

This clonotype was detected a few times. The chain recombines TRBV11-2 with TRBJ1-4, with D hard to call. CDR1 is SGHAT, CDR2 FQNNGV, per germline. Trimming shortened V by 5 bases and J by 3 bases, and 16 bases separated the two germline ends. CDR3 size: 16 residues. The CDR3 DNA is TGTGCCAGCAGCAAATCATCGACGGTTGCTAATGAAAAACTGTTTTTT. Residues: CASSKSSTVANEKLFF.

The chain carries TRBV10-2 and TRBJ1-4; 9 bases line up with TRBD1. The trim removed 7 bases at V and 6 bases at J, leaving 3 bases unmatched. Germline CDR1 reads WSHSY; CDR2 reads SAAADI. The CDR3 runs to 13 residues. The CDR3 sequence is CASTGTGYEKLFF. The CDR3 DNA reads as TGCGCCAGCACTGGGACAGGGTATGAAAAACTGTTTTTT.

In this sample, this clonotype turned up a few times. CDR3 nucleotide sequence: TGTGCCATCGGACTTGGACAGGCGAACACTGAAGCTTTCTTT. It yields the protein CAIGLGQANTEAFF. This sequence joins TRBV10-3 and TRBJ1-1, with 7 bases lining up with TRBD1. There are 14 residues in the CDR3. CDR1 and CDR2 (germline): ENHRY, SYGVKD. Unmatched junction bases numbered 7, after V lost 8 bases and J lost 1 base.

This chain joins TRBV5-1 and TRBJ2-5; 8 nucleotides align to TRBD1. V lost 5 bases, J lost 5 bases, and 5 bases stayed unmatched. CDR3 size: 13 residues. Germline V lookup: CDR1 SGHRS, CDR2 YFSETQ. Written as DNA, the CDR3 is TGCGCCAGCAGGACAGGGGATCCGGAGACCCAGTACTTC. It specifies CASRTGDPETQYF.

This sequence joins TRBV5-1 and TRBJ2-5; D might be TRBD1 or TRBD2, each matching 5 bases. Germline V gene lookup returns CDR1 SGHRS and CDR2 YFSETQ. Trimming removed 6 bases from V and 5 bases from J, with 14 bases in between. The CDR3 spans 13 residues. The CDR3 reads CASTGTPGETQYF. The CDR3 DNA reads TGCGCCAGCACCGGGACCCCGGGGGAGACCCAGTACTTC. Filled out from reference TRBV5-1 and TRBJ2-5, the complete variable domain reads KAGVTQTPRYLIKTRGQQVTLSCSPISGHRSVSWYQQTPGQGLQFLFEYFSETQRNKGNFPGRFSGRQFSNSRSEMNVSTLELGDSALYLCASTGTPGETQYFGPGTRLLVL.

This clonotype has only a few counts. This chain links TRBV10-3 with TRBJ1-5; the match to TRBD1 covers 8 bases. With V trimmed by 6 bases and J by 5 bases, 9 bases remained unmatched. Germline V lookup: CDR1 ENHRY, CDR2 SYGVKD. The CDR3 contains 15 residues. The CDR3 protein is CAISDGQGRHQPQHF. DNA for the CDR3: TGTGCCATCAGCGACGGACAGGGAAGGCATCAGCCCCAGCATTTT.

In this sample, this clonotype turned up once. The chain carries TRBV9 and TRBJ2-3; 11 nucleotides align to TRBD2. V trimming: 4 bases; J trimming: 3 bases; junction bases outside the gene matches: 13. This CDR3 comprises 18 residues. Germline lookup yields CDR1 SGDLS and CDR2 YYNGEE. DNA for the CDR3: TGTGCCAGCAGCCGTCTTGCGGGGCTAGCGGGGGGAACAGATACGCAGTATTTT. Its protein product is CASSRLAGLAGGTDTQYF.

This clonotype was picked up a small number of times. The chain links TRBV4-2 to TRBJ2-5; 8 bases are a match to TRBD2. Germline trimming cut 0 bases from V and 6 bases from J; bases unmatched to any gene: 6. CDR1 and CDR2 from the germline V gene are LGHNA and YNFKEQ. There are 15 residues in the CDR3. CDR3 DNA sequence: TGTGCCAGCAGCCAAGAGTACGCGGGGGGACAGACCCAGTACTTC. Protein sequence: CASSQEYAGGQTQYF.

This clonotype occurred a few times. V and J are TRBV20-1 and TRBJ2-1; the match to TRBD2 covers 7 bases. V gave up 1 base and J gave up 5 bases; unmatched junction bases: 11. The CDR3 is 16 residues long. CDR1 is DFQATT, CDR2 SNEGSKA, per germline (reference sequence). The CDR3 nucleotides are TGCAGTGCTAGAGGCTCCCGCGGGGGATCAGACAATGAGCAGTTCTTC. Its protein product is CSARGSRGGSDNEQFF.

V usage is TRBV5-5 and J usage is TRBJ2-3; D might be TRBD1 (5 bases). Germline CDR1 is SGHKS and CDR2 is YYEKEE (reference sequence). The V end was cut by 6 bases, the J end by 4 bases, with 21 bases between. The CDR3 is 16 residues long. The CDR3 bases are TGTGCCAGCACTTATATAGGGGCCACTGGTCCAGATACGCAGTATTTT. It codes for CASTYIGATGPDTQYF.

V usage is TRBV5-5 and J usage is TRBJ2-5, with TRBD2 identical over 8 bases. Germline trimming cut 2 bases from V and 2 bases from J; bases unmatched to any gene: 5. This CDR3 has 15 residues. CDR1 and CDR2 from the germline V gene are SGHKS and YYEKEE (reference sequence). In nucleotides, the CDR3 is TGTGCCAGCAGCTTTGGCGGGGGGCCGCAAGAGACCCAGTACTTC. Translated: CASSFGGGPQETQYF. The complete variable domain, with remaining parts taken from reference TRBV5-5 and TRBJ2-5, reads DAGVTQSPTHLIKTRGQQVTLRCSPISGHKSVSWYQQVLGQGPQFIFQYYEKEERGRGNFPDRFSARQFPNYSSELNVNALLLGDSALYLCASSFGGGPQETQYFGPGTRLLVL.

This chain uses TRBV27 with TRBJ1-2; the D is unclear. The CDR3 sequence is 16 residues long. The V end lost 4 bases, the J end lost 2 bases, and 17 bases lay between the germline ends. Germline loops: CDR1 MNHEY, CDR2 SMNVEV (reference sequence). In nucleotides, the CDR3 is TGTGCCAGCAGTTCCGCCTGGAATATCTACAACTATGGCTACACCTTC. This gives the protein CASSSAWNIYNYGYTF.

CDR3 residues: CASSSEQETQYF. The CDR3 DNA sequence: TGTGCCAGCAGCTCCGAGCAAGAGACCCAGTACTTC. This rearrangement joins TRBV9 to TRBJ2-5; no clear D. Germline loops: CDR1 SGDLS, CDR2 YYNGEE. The CDR3 runs 12 residues. V was clipped by 4 bases and J by 2 bases, with 6 bases between them.

The chain couples TRBV9 to TRBJ1-2; weak D call: TRBD1 (5 bases). This CDR3 has 15 amino acids. Germline CDR1 reads SGDLS; CDR2 reads YYNGEE. Trimming cost V 1 base and J 6 bases, with 16 bases left between them. CDR3 loop: CASSVPAGRFHGYTF. CDR3 nucleotide sequence: TGTGCCAGCAGCGTACCGGCAGGGAGATTTCATGGCTACACCTTC.